The subject of this entry is one TCR beta chain. Its antigen remains unknown. This CDR3 has 16 amino acids. Germline-derived CDR1 and CDR2 are LGHNA and YSLEER. V lost 0 bases and J 7 bases, leaving 16 bases between the germline ends. The data are from a study of CD8 T cells in ankylosing spondylitis. Construction of TCR beta libraries was performed using quantitative 5'-RACE with molecular barcodes. MiXCR, run by TCRdb on the 5' RACE reads, gives a single entry per CDR3 protein. The profile shows under 200,000 distinct CDR3 sequences, just over 9.5% of them singletons. Study conclusions and caveats: Previously reported in reactive arthritis synovial fluid and blood were some of the motif variants. From matched ankylosing spondylitis synovial fluid, disease-linked clones were reportedly recovered at significantly enriched levels. There was a TCR beta motif, made of several highly homologous variants, that appeared characteristic of ankylosing spondylitis blood.

The clonotype originates from a female donor with ankylosing spondylitis or in good health (not recorded which). Input material: blood, either unsorted or a sorted T cell fraction (not recorded which). The chain links TRBV4-3 to TRBJ2-1; D possibly uses TRBD1 or TRBD2 (5 bases each). The CDR3 loop is CASSQDRVAWGNEQFF. The DNA for the CDR3 is TGCGCCAGCAGCCAAGATAGGGTAGCTTGGGGGAATGAGCAGTTCTTC.